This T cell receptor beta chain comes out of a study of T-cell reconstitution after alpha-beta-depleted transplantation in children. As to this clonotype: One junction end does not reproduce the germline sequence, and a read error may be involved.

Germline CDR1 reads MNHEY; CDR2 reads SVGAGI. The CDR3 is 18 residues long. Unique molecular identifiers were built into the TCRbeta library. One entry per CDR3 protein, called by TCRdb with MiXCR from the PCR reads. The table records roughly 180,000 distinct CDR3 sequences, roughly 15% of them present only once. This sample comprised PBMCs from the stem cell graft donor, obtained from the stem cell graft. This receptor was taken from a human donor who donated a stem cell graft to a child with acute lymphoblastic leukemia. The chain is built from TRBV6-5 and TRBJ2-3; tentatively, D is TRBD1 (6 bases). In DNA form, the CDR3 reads TGTGCCAACAGTTACACTGACCCAGGGGTCCCAGGCACAGATACGCAGTATTTT. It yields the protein CANSYTDPGVPGTDTQYF.